Each of the 22 T cell receptor beta chains below was sequenced from the same sample in a study of vaccination and CD4 T cells after COVID-19. Noted treatment: roughly 10-day PBMC culture with coronavirus spike peptide pools or control peptides (ViraFEST assay). Sequencing of cultured CD4+ T cell DNA used the Oncomine TCR Beta short-read assay. TCRdb reprocessed the PCR reads with MiXCR, giving one entry per CDR3 protein. The data contain around 8,100 distinct CDR3 sequences, less than 70% of them singletons. These receptors' targets are unknown. Sequenced material: cultured CD4+ T cells from blood, taken after SARS-CoV-2 vaccination. The receptors stem from a human donor with COVID-19.

V and J are TRBV18 and TRBJ2-2; D is ambiguous. Between the trimmed V and J ends, which lost 2 bases and 0 bases, there was a span of 10 bases. This CDR3 has 16 amino acids. Germline CDR1 and CDR2: KGHSH and LQKENI. The CDR3 here is CASSPLPNANTGELFF. CDR3 bases: TGTGCCAGCTCACCATTACCGAACGCGAACACCGGGGAGCTGTTTTTT.

The rearrangement joins TRBV11-2 to TRBJ1-1; 9 bases are shared with TRBD1. Unmatched junction bases numbered 2, after V lost 5 bases and J lost 1 base. CDR3 length: 14 residues. The germline CDR1 and CDR2 sequences are SGHAT and FQNNGV. The DNA of the CDR3 is TGTGCCAGCAGCGTGGGACAGGGGAACACTGAAGCTTTCTTT. Translated, it gives CASSVGQGNTEAFF.

The V and J genes are TRBV20-1 and TRBJ1-1, with TRBD1 as a possible D gene (6 bases). The V end was cut by 7 bases, the J end by 1 base, with 10 bases between. Germline CDR1 reads DFQATT; CDR2 reads SNEGSKA (reference sequence). The CDR3 loop spans 12 amino acids. In nucleotides, the CDR3 is TGCAGTGTCCCGGACAGGAACACTGAAGCTTTCTTT. Translated: CSVPDRNTEAFF.

This CDR3 reads CASRDSGTPGTDTQYF. In DNA, the CDR3 is TGTGCCAGTAGAGATAGCGGGACCCCCGGTACAGATACGCAGTATTTT. The chain uses TRBV19 and TRBJ2-3, with 8 nucleotides matching TRBD2. This CDR3 is 16 amino acids long. Germline CDR1 is LNHDA and CDR2 is SQIVND (reference sequence). Trimming at V came to 6 bases and at J to 3 bases, leaving 11 bases not matched to a gene.

This clonotype was picked up a small number of times. The V gene is TRBV7-2, the J gene TRBJ2-5, with a possible D match to TRBD2 (8 bases). The CDR3 spans 16 residues. The V end was cut by 5 bases, the J end by 2 bases, with 18 bases between. Germline-derived CDR1 and CDR2 are SGHTA and FQGNSA. The CDR3: CASSQGGPSGQETQYF. CDR3 DNA sequence: TGTGCCAGCAGCCAGGGGGGGCCTAGCGGGCAAGAGACCCAGTACTTC.

On this clonotype itself: This may stem from a read error, because a much larger clone lies one nucleotide away. The CDR3 sequence is CAWSAGRYEQYF. The CDR3 DNA sequence: TGTGCCTGGAGTGCTGGTCGGTACGAGCAGTACTTC. The gene calls are TRBV30 and TRBJ2-7, with D unclear. Germline V gene sequence: CDR1 GTSNPN, CDR2 SVGIG (reference sequence). The CDR3 consists of 12 residues. V dropped 1 base and J dropped 4 bases, with 8 bases sitting between them.

J is TRBJ2-7 and V is TRBV7-2, with 7 bases identical to TRBD1. The trim removed 7 bases at V and 3 bases at J, leaving 9 bases unmatched. The CDR3 covers 14 residues. Germline V gene data show CDR1 as SGHTA and CDR2 as FQGNSA. DNA for the CDR3: TGTGCCAGCACCCCCGGGGACAGCGGCTACGAGCAGTACTTC. Its protein is CASTPGDSGYEQYF.

J is TRBJ1-5 and V is TRBV7-8; 7 nucleotides align to TRBD1. The J segment lost 5 bases and the V segment lost 1 base, leaving 8 bases of the junction unmatched. Germline loops: CDR1 SGHVS, CDR2 FQNEAQ. The CDR3 runs to 16 residues. As DNA, the CDR3 is TGTGCCAGCAGCTTAGGTGGAGGGGGCTCGTATCAGCCCCAGCATTTT. It yields the protein CASSLGGGGSYQPQHF.

The gene calls are TRBV18 and TRBJ2-1; TRBD2 agrees at 11 bases. V lost 4 bases and J lost 2; bases outside the gene matches: 4. CDR1 is KGHSH, CDR2 LQKENI, per germline. This CDR3 region has 16 residues. CDR3 in DNA: TGTGCCAGCTCACGCGAACTAGCGGGGGCCTACAATGAGCAGTTCTTC. Its protein product is CASSRELAGAYNEQFF.

The CDR3 region is CATSRRDRTWTGYGYTF. The DNA for the CDR3 is TGTGCCACCAGCAGAAGGGACAGGACCTGGACGGGCTATGGCTACACCTTC. The chain joins TRBV15 to TRBJ1-2; 8 bases align to TRBD1. The CDR3 runs to 17 residues. J lost 4 bases, V lost 2 bases, and 12 bases had no gene match. Germline values: CDR1 LNHNV, CDR2 YYDKDF (reference sequence).

The CDR3: CASSYSGGPNQPQHF. The CDR3 DNA reads as TGTGCCAGCAGCTATTCAGGGGGTCCTAATCAGCCCCAGCATTTT. The J gene is TRBJ1-5, the V gene TRBV7-9, with TRBD1 identical over 7 bases. CDR1 is SEHNR and CDR2 is FQNEAQ in the germline V gene (reference sequence). The CDR3 totals 15 residues. V dropped 4 bases and J dropped 4; count of bases not matched to a gene: 7. The full variable domain, its missing parts supplied by reference TRBV7-9 and TRBJ1-5, is DTGVSQNPRHKITKRGQNVTFRCDPISEHNRLYWYRQTLGQGPEFLTYFQNEAQLEKSRLLSDRFSAERPKGSFSTLEIQRTEQGDSAMYLCASSYSGGPNQPQHFGDGTRLSIL.

The genes are TRBV6-1 and TRBJ1-1, with D unclear. The ends were cut back, 4 bases at V and 1 base at J, with 13 bases in the middle. Germline CDR1 MNHNS, CDR2 SASEGT. The CDR3 runs 15 residues. The CDR3 loop reads CASSAEGSWNTEAFF. The CDR3 DNA is TGTGCCAGCAGTGCAGAGGGCAGCTGGAACACTGAAGCTTTCTTT.

J is TRBJ1-5 and V is TRBV7-2, with D tentatively TRBD1 (5 bases). The CDR3 length is 15 residues. Deletions cut 4 bases from V and 3 bases from J, with 13 bases between. Germline loops: CDR1 SGHTA, CDR2 FQGNSA. This chain's CDR3 is CASSSSGRPNQPQHF. The CDR3 DNA follows: TGTGCCAGCAGCTCCTCGGGACGCCCCAATCAGCCCCAGCATTTT.

The gene calls are TRBV5-4 and TRBJ1-1, with 11 bases identical to TRBD1. Germline CDR1 is SGHNT and CDR2 is YYREEE (reference sequence). The V gene end was trimmed by 6 bases and the J gene end by 6 bases; junction bases not matched to a gene: 13. CDR3 size: 16 residues. CDR3 sequence (DNA): TGTGCCAGCAAAAGGTTCCGGGACAGGGGGATATCTGAAGCTTTCTTT. Amino acid sequence: CASKRFRDRGISEAFF. The full variable domain, completed using reference TRBV5-4 and TRBJ1-1, is ETGVTQSPTHLIKTRGQQVTLRCSSQSGHNTVSWYQQALGQGPQFIFQYYREEENGRGNFPPRFSGLQFPNYSSELNVNALELDDSALYLCASKRFRDRGISEAFFGQGTRLTVV.

This sequence joins TRBV11-3 and TRBJ2-7, with D uncertain. CDR3 length equals 12 residues. V lost 1 base, J lost 5 bases, and 6 bases lay in between. Germline V CDR1 and CDR2: SGHNT, YENEEA. CDR3 amino acids: CASSLGVNEQYF. The CDR3 bases are TGTGCCAGCAGCTTAGGGGTTAACGAGCAGTACTTC. Full variable domain (missing parts from reference TRBV11-3 and TRBJ2-7): EAGVVQSPRYKIIEKKQPVAFWCNPISGHNTLYWYLQNLGQGPELLIRYENEEAVDDSQLPKDRFSAERLKGVDSTLKIQPAELGDSAVYLCASSLGVNEQYFGPGTRLTVT.

This clonotype showed up just a few times. The V call is TRBV24-1, the J call TRBJ1-1; weak D call: TRBD1 (5 bases). The V end was cut by 4 bases, the J end by 5 bases, with 7 bases between. Germline assignment: CDR1 KGHDR and CDR2 SFDVKD. The CDR3 length is 12 residues. The CDR3 DNA reads TGTGCCACCAGTGACGCAGGGACTGAAGCTTTCTTT. Amino acid sequence: CATSDAGTEAFF.

The rearrangement joins TRBV21-1 to TRBJ1-1; the table names TRBD1, a call not compared with the DNA. TRBV21-1 is a documented pseudogene. The CDR3 contains 14 residues. CDR3 residues: CASSKAGGPPEAFF. The CDR3 DNA reads TGTGCCAGCAGCAAAGCAGGGGGCCCCCCTGAAGCTTTCTTT.

This chain links TRBV7-8 with TRBJ2-1; D is unclear. Germline CDR1 and CDR2: SGHVS and FQNEAQ. Trimming removed 3 bases at V and 0 bases at J, with 15 bases between. The CDR3 loop spans 17 amino acids. DNA for the CDR3: TGTGCCAGCAGCTTTATACGAGGCCAGAGCTCCTACAATGAGCAGTTCTTC. It specifies CASSFIRGQSSYNEQFF. The full variable domain, completed using reference TRBV7-8 and TRBJ2-1, is GAGVSQSPRYKVAKRGQDVALRCDPISGHVSLFWYQQALGQGPEFLTYFQNEAQLDKSGLPSDRFFAERPEGSVSTLKIQRTQQEDSAVYLCASSFIRGQSSYNEQFFGPGTRLTVL.

The chain has TRBV6-5 and TRBJ2-3; a possible D gene is TRBD2 (7 bases). The CDR3 is 17 amino acids. V was pared by 2 bases and J by 4 bases, with 19 bases between. The germline V gene encodes CDR1 MNHEY and CDR2 SVGAGI. The CDR3 spells CASSYGGAYSVADTQYF. The CDR3 DNA follows: TGTGCCAGCAGTTACGGGGGGGCTTACTCGGTGGCAGATACGCAGTATTTT.

This clonotype appeared a few times. The chain recombines TRBV27 with TRBJ1-5; a possible D gene is TRBD1 (6 bases). Looked up from germline, CDR1 is MNHEY and CDR2 is SMNVEV (reference sequence). The CDR3 spans 15 residues. Trimming removed 8 bases at V and 4 bases at J, with 18 bases between. The CDR3 DNA reads TGTGCCAGCCAGTTTAGGGGGGCGTGGAATCAGCCCCAGCATTTT. Translated: CASQFRGAWNQPQHF.

This clonotype is labeled as large. This sequence joins TRBV7-9 and TRBJ2-2; 8 bases are shared with TRBD1. Germline trimming cut 2 bases from V and 6 bases from J; bases unmatched to any gene: 11. The CDR3 spans 17 residues. Per germline, CDR1 SEHNR and CDR2 FQNEAQ (reference sequence). The CDR3 loop is CASSLFAGQGAAGELFF. CDR3 coding DNA: TGTGCCAGCAGCTTATTTGCGGGTCAGGGGGCGGCCGGGGAGCTGTTTTTT.

The chain joins TRBV7-8 to TRBJ2-5; D is perhaps TRBD1 (6 bases). V lost 4 bases and J lost 10, with 16 bases in between. The CDR3 length is 13 residues. Germline V gives CDR1 SGHVS, CDR2 FQNEAQ. The CDR3 DNA follows: TGTGCCAGCAGCTCCCGACAGGCGATGGTCCAGTACTTC. Its protein is CASSSRQAMVQYF.